This entry lists 9 T cell receptor beta chains sequenced from one sample in a study of T cells in Graves' hyperthyroidism and ophthalmopathy. RNA transcripts gave rise to amplified TCR beta CDR3 regions. Using the HTBI primer set, a first-round RT-PCR was run on the TCR CDR3. TCRdb called the multiplex PCR reads again in MiXCR, with one record for every CDR3 protein. The sample consists of fewer than 750,000 distinct CDR3 sequences, about 14% of them appearing once. Material: blood. The receptors come from a woman aged 50 to 60 with Graves' ophthalmopathy.

This clonotype was seen many times. The chain uses TRBV12-3 or TRBV12-4 and TRBJ1-5; 8 bases are shared with TRBD1. There are 15 residues in the CDR3. J lost 9 bases, V lost 4 bases, and 11 bases had no gene match. The CDR3 region has the DNA TGTGCCAGCAGTTCCGCGGACAGGGCGCCTTCGCCCCAGCATTTT. Translated, it gives CASSSADRAPSPQHF.

The table lists this clonotype with many counts. CDR3 nucleotide sequence: TGTGCCAGCAGTGGTTCAGCGGGACACACAGATACGCAGTATTTT. Translation gives CASSGSAGHTDTQYF. The rearrangement links TRBV2 to TRBJ2-3; D might be TRBD2 (7 bases). The CDR3 totals 15 residues. Germline CDR1 is SNHLY and CDR2 is FYNNEI. V lost 4 bases, J lost 2 bases, and 13 bases lay in between. Variable domain in full (rest from reference TRBV2 and TRBJ2-3): EPEVTQTPSHQVTQMGQEVILRCVPISNHLYFYWYRQILGQKVEFLVSFYNNEISEKSEIFDDQFSVERPDGSNFTLKIRSTKLEDSAMYFCASSGSAGHTDTQYFGPGTRLTVL.

This clonotype occurred many times. J is TRBJ2-7 and V is TRBV10-3, with D tentatively TRBD2 (5 bases). The germline gives CDR1 ENHRY, CDR2 SYGVKD. The CDR3 is 15 residues long. The V gene lost 0 bases and the J gene lost 7 bases, with 16 bases spanning the gap. The CDR3 spells CAISESSLASFEQYF. CDR3 nucleotides: TGTGCCATCAGTGAGTCCTCCCTAGCTTCCTTTGAGCAGTACTTC.

This clonotype was found many times. The chain recombines TRBV3-1 with TRBJ1-5; 10 nucleotides line up with TRBD1. Germline assignment: CDR1 LGHDT and CDR2 YNNKEL (reference sequence). The trim removed 6 bases at V and 6 bases at J, leaving 5 bases unmatched. This CDR3 spans 14 amino acids. The DNA of the CDR3 is TGTGCCAGCAGTCACCGGGACAGGGGTCAGCCCCAGCATTTT. It is translated as CASSHRDRGQPQHF.

This clonotype was observed many times. J is TRBJ2-7 and V is TRBV28, with D perhaps matching TRBD1 (6 bases). The germline V and J ends were trimmed by 7 bases and 3 bases, with 22 bases remaining between them. The length of the CDR3 is 16 residues. In germline, CDR1 is MDHEN, CDR2 SYDVKM. DNA of the CDR3: TGTGCCAGCAAAACAAGAAAAAGGGACAAAAGCTACGAGCAGTACTTC. Its protein product is CASKTRKRDKSYEQYF.

On this clonotype itself: A much larger clone differs from this one at a single base, so this may be a read error. The chain is built from TRBV18 and TRBJ1-2; 7 bases match TRBD1. The CDR3 is 13 residues long. Germline V gene data show CDR1 as KGHSH and CDR2 as LQKENI. V lost 3 bases and J lost 8; bases outside the gene matches: 6. This CDR3 reads CASSPVQGEGYTF. Written as DNA, the CDR3 is TGTGCCAGCTCACCGGTGCAGGGGGAAGGCTACACCTTC. The complete variable domain, with remaining parts taken from reference TRBV18 and TRBJ1-2, reads NAGVMQNPRHLVRRRGQEARLRCSPMKGHSHVYWYRQLPEEGLKFMVYLQKENIIDESGMPKERFSAEFPKEGPSILRIQQVVRGDSAAYFCASSPVQGEGYTFGSGTRLTVV.

This clonotype was detected only a few times. Sequence at one end of the junction differs from germline and may be a read error. V gene TRBV12-3 or TRBV12-4 combines with J gene TRBJ1-3; maybe TRBD1 (6 bases). CDR3 length equals 14 residues. The CDR3 nucleotides are TGTGCCAGCAGCCCAACAGGGAACGGAAACACCACATATTTT. Its translation: CASSPTGNGNTTYF.

This clonotype showed up many times. This CDR3 reads CASQRSSYEQYF. The CDR3 DNA reads as TGTGCCAGCCAACGGAGCTCCTACGAGCAGTACTTC. The rearrangement links TRBV2 to TRBJ2-7; D is uncertain. Germline lookup yields CDR1 SNHLY and CDR2 FYNNEI. V lost 8 bases, J lost 0 bases, and 8 bases lay in between. The CDR3 extends over 12 amino acids.

This clonotype came up a few times. The genes are TRBV7-8 and TRBJ2-2; 8 bases are a match to TRBD2. V shed 1 base and J 2 bases; nucleotides not matched to a gene: 9. The germline V gene has CDR1 SGHVS and CDR2 FQNEAQ. The CDR3 is made up of 18 amino acids. CDR3 nucleotide sequence: TGTGCCAGCAGCTTAGTTTTCCGAGTAGCGGGAAACACCGGGGAGCTGTTTTTT. Translating gives CASSLVFRVAGNTGELFF.